A single sample is the source of the 10 T cell receptor beta chains below, sequenced in a study of T cells in Graves' hyperthyroidism and ophthalmopathy. TCR beta CDR3 sequences were amplified from RNA transcripts. The HTBI primer set served for first-round RT-PCR of the TCR CDR3. TCRdb re-called the multiplex PCR reads through MiXCR, storing one row per CDR3 protein. The profile shows a few hundred thousand distinct CDR3 sequences, approximately 18% of them singletons. Sequenced input: blood. The receptors were sampled from a man aged 18 to 29 with Graves' ophthalmopathy.

The genes are TRBV4-1 and TRBJ1-2, with TRBD1 matching over 10 bases. CDR1 MGHRA and CDR2 YSYEKL come from the germline V gene. The trim removed 5 bases at V and 7 bases at J, leaving 7 bases unmatched. The length of the CDR3 is 14 residues. CDR3 protein: CASSDPGTGVGYTF. As DNA, the CDR3 is TGCGCCAGCAGCGACCCCGGGACAGGGGTTGGCTACACCTTC.

This chain connects TRBV24-1 to TRBJ2-1, with 8 positions matching TRBD1. This CDR3 is built from 14 residues. Germline lookup yields CDR1 KGHDR and CDR2 SFDVKD. V shed 9 bases and J 0 bases; nucleotides not matched to a gene: 3. Written as DNA, the CDR3 is TGTGCCACCGGGGACAGGAGCTCCTACAATGAGCAGTTCTTC. Translation gives CATGDRSSYNEQFF.

The chain has TRBV28 and TRBJ2-7; D unresolved. CDR3 size: 15 residues. Trimming took off 4 bases at V and 3 bases at J, with 16 bases between the two ends. CDR1 is MDHEN and CDR2 is SYDVKM in the germline V gene. CDR3 in DNA: TGTGCCAGCAGTTACCTCCCCCTGACCGACTACGAGCAGTACTTC. It specifies CASSYLPLTDYEQYF.

Only a few counts were recorded for this clonotype. The V and J genes are TRBV5-6 and TRBJ2-1; D call uncertain. The CDR3 covers 16 residues. Trimming removed 3 bases from V and 4 bases from J, with 17 bases in between. Germline V gene lookup returns CDR1 SGHDT and CDR2 YYEEEE. CDR3 DNA sequence: TGTGCCAGCAGCTCTGGGTTTGCGATAAGATACAATGAGCAGTTCTTC. Translating it yields CASSSGFAIRYNEQFF. The complete variable domain, with remaining parts taken from reference TRBV5-6 and TRBJ2-1, reads DAGVTQSPTHLIKTRGQQVTLRCSPKSGHDTVSWYQQALGQGPQFIFQYYEEEERQRGNFPDRFSGHQFPNYSSELNVNALLLGDSALYLCASSSGFAIRYNEQFFGPGTRLTVL.

The sample holds many counts of this clonotype. This chain joins TRBV6-5 and TRBJ1-5; TRBD1 is a possible D gene (5 bases). The CDR3 length is 15 residues. Trimming removed 0 bases from V and 4 bases from J, with 10 bases in between. CDR1 is MNHEY and CDR2 is SVGAGI in the germline V gene. The DNA for the CDR3 is TGTGCCAGCAGTTACTCGACGGAGGGGAATCAGCCCCAGCATTTT. It yields the protein CASSYSTEGNQPQHF.

The chain is built from TRBV28 and TRBJ2-2; D uncertain. Germline CDR1 is MDHEN and CDR2 is SYDVKM. CDR3 length: 18 amino acids. V dropped 6 bases and J dropped 2 bases, with 22 bases sitting between them. The CDR3: CASRETRSGYLNTGELFF. The CDR3 DNA reads TGTGCCAGCAGAGAAACACGTTCGGGCTACTTAAACACCGGGGAGCTGTTTTTT.

The genes are TRBV9 and TRBJ1-2; 7 nucleotides match TRBD1. There are 14 residues in the CDR3. The J segment lost 6 bases and the V segment lost 3 bases, leaving 8 bases of the junction unmatched. Germline CDR1 reads SGDLS; CDR2 reads YYNGEE. CDR3 residues: CASSAIRQGDGYTF. The DNA of the CDR3 is TGTGCCAGCAGCGCCATCAGACAGGGCGATGGCTACACCTTC.

The chain combines TRBV7-9 with TRBJ1-3; the D is unclear. The germline gives CDR1 SEHNR, CDR2 FQNEAQ (reference sequence). V lost 5 bases and J lost 0, with 11 bases in between. The CDR3 runs 15 residues. CDR3 sequence reads: CASSPRWVSGNTIYF. As DNA, the CDR3 is TGTGCCAGCAGCCCTCGGTGGGTCTCTGGAAACACCATATATTTT.

The chain combines TRBV5-5 with TRBJ2-2; possible D gene TRBD1, 5 bases. The germline gives CDR1 SGHKS, CDR2 YYEKEE (reference sequence). The CDR3 runs to 15 residues. Trimming stripped 1 base from V and 6 bases from J, with 13 bases between. Here the CDR3 reads CASSLLAGLAGELFF. DNA of the CDR3: TGTGCCAGCAGCTTGCTTGCAGGGTTGGCCGGGGAGCTGTTTTTT.

The chain recombines TRBV2 with TRBJ1-2; maybe TRBD1 (5 bases). Per germline, CDR1 SNHLY and CDR2 FYNNEI. The CDR3 runs to 13 residues. V gave up 6 bases and J gave up 4 bases, with 12 bases separating them. The CDR3 reads CASSRGAIYGYTF. CDR3 DNA sequence: TGTGCCAGCAGCAGAGGGGCGATCTATGGCTACACCTTC.